The clone carrying this TCR beta chain was observed a handful of times. The target antigen is unknown. The data were taken from a study of beta chain features in type 1 diabetes. Overall study results and limits: When Type 1 diabetes patients were examined, their TCRB CDR3s proved moderately but significantly shorter in all four CD4+ subsets. In comparison with healthy donors, patients had naive, central memory and Treg TCRB repertoires that appeared more similar. Possible PCR preference for shorter templates applied equally to patients and controls.

Expressed TCRB transcripts got sequenced, as all isolated RNA was reverse transcribed. Produced via immunoSEQ multiplex PCR; TCRdb's table is partial and in-frame only. The sample consists of 350,000 to 400,000 clones, roughly 13% of them appearing once. The receptor's source is a young woman with type 1 diabetes. Sequencing was performed on naive CD4+ T cells from blood.

The CDR3 bases are TGTGCCAGCAGCCTCGGACAGCCCTGGGGTGGCTATGGCTACACCTTC. Its translation: CASSLGQPWGGYGYTF. The chain uses TRBV16 and TRBJ1-2, with D tentatively TRBD1 (6 bases). The V end lost 4 bases, the J end lost 4 bases, and 19 bases lay between the germline ends. Germline V gene data show CDR1 as KGHSY and CDR2 as FQNENV. The CDR3 covers 16 residues.